Listed below are T cell receptor beta chains from one sample, sequenced in a study of PD-1 blockade in mismatch repair-deficient tumors. Sequencing used immunoSEQ multiplex PCR; TCRdb keeps in-frame clones, though not all of them. The data hold 77,000 or so clones, with 70% to 90% observed a single time. Sequencing was performed on peripheral blood, taken 44 weeks after starting pembrolizumab. All receptors come from an adult with mismatch repair-deficient cancer. Each CDR3 is given with its conserved first and last residue. The order of the fields is clone size, D gene, J gene, V gene, CDR3 DNA, CDR3 protein. A D gene is named only where the DNA matches it firmly. Some rows have no size entry. The others give once, few or many, or a class for an expanded clone.

once | TRBD2 | TRBJ2-1 | TRBV5-1 | TGCGCCAGCAGCTTGGTAGGTACTAGCGGGGCTTACTCCTACAATGAGCAGTTCTTC | CASSLVGTSGAYSYNEQFF
NA | TRBD2 | TRBJ2-1 | TRBV29-1 | TGCAGCGTGGAATATGCAGGACTAGCGGGAGGGGTGAATGAGCAGTTCTTC | CSVEYAGLAGGVNEQFF
NA | TRBD2 | TRBJ2-7 | TRBV6-5 | TGTGCCACCGGGACTAGCGGGAGCTACGAGCAGTACTTC | CATGTSGSYEQYF
NA | NA | TRBJ1-2 | TRBV6-5 | TGTGCCAGCACCCAGGGAGGGGAGGGCTACACCTTC | CASTQGGEGYTF
NA | NA | TRBJ2-5 | TRBV30 | TGTGCCTGGAGTGTAGGTGCAGGGCCGGTCCAAGAGACCCAGTACTTC | CAWSVGAGPVQETQYF
NA | TRBD1 | TRBJ1-1 | TRBV15 | TGTGCCACCAGCAGAGACCAGGGGGAGAAAGCTTTCTTT | CATSRDQGEKAFF
NA | TRBD2 | TRBJ2-2 | TRBV5-1 | TGCGCCAGCAGCTTGGCGGGACTAACGAACACCGGGGAGCTGTTTTTT | CASSLAGLTNTGELFF
NA | NA | TRBJ1-4 | TRBV19 | TGTGCCAGTACCCAGATCCGGGCTGCAACTAATGAAAAACTGTTTTTT | CASTQIRAATNEKLFF
NA | NA | TRBJ1-5 | TRBV9 | TGTGCCAGCAGCGCAGACGGATGGAGCAATCAGCCCCAGCATTTT | CASSADGWSNQPQHF
NA | NA | TRBJ2-5 | TRBV19 | TGTGCCAGTAGTATACAGGGTTGGCAAGAGACCCAGTACTTC | CASSIQGWQETQYF
NA | NA | TRBJ1-4 | TRBV7-9 | TGTGCCAGCAGCTTGGACGGTTCTAATGAAAAACTGTTTTTT | CASSLDGSNEKLFF
NA | NA | TRBJ2-2 | TRBV9 | TGTGCCAGCAGCGTCGGCGGGACCGGGGAGCTGTTTTTT | CASSVGGTGELFF
NA | TRBD2 | TRBJ2-7 | TRBV28 | TGTGCCAGCAGTTGGACGGGAGGGCTTTACGAGCAGTACTTC | CASSWTGGLYEQYF
NA | NA | TRBJ2-7 | TRBV5-6 | TGTGCCAGCAGCTTGGGACAGGCGAAGGCGTACTTC | CASSLGQAKAYF
NA | NA | TRBJ1-1 | TRBV30 | TGTGCCTGGAGCCATGCAGGTGTGAACACTGAAGCTTTCTTT | CAWSHAGVNTEAFF
NA | TRBD2 | TRBJ2-1 | TRBV4-2 | TGTGCCAGCAGCCAAGAGGGATCGACTAGCGGGTTTTACAATGAGCAGTTCTTC | CASSQEGSTSGFYNEQFF
NA | NA | TRBJ2-6 | TRBV7-3 | TGTGCCAGCAGCTCACAGGGCGGTGGGGCCAACGTCCTGACTTTC | CASSSQGGGANVLTF
NA | NA | TRBJ2-5 | TRBV30 | TGTGCCTGGAGTCCCTCCGGACAGAGCCTAGAGACCCAGTACTTC | CAWSPSGQSLETQYF
NA | TRBD1 | TRBJ1-1 | TRBV7-2 | TGTGCCAGCAGCGTTCCGGGACAGAGGGCTTTCTTT | CASSVPGQRAFF
NA | NA | TRBJ2-1 | TRBV19 | TGTGCCAGTAGTACCCGCGCCTCCTACAATGAGCAGTTCTTC | CASSTRASYNEQFF
once | TRBD1 | TRBJ1-1 | TRBV13 | TGTGCCAGCAGCTCATCGGACAGGGCAGTTGGAGCTTTCTTT | CASSSSDRAVGAFF
few | NA | TRBJ2-1 | TRBV2 | TGTGCCAGCAGTGAGACCGTCCATGAGCAGTTCTTC | CASSETVHEQFF
NA | TRBD1 | TRBJ1-2 | TRBV5-1 | TGCGCCAGCAGGGATACGGCCGGGACAGGGGTTGGCTACACCTTC | CASRDTAGTGVGYTF
once | TRBD1 | TRBJ1-1 | TRBV10-2 | TGCGCCAGCAGTGAGAAGGGGGCATCGGGCACTGAAGCTTTCTTT | CASSEKGASGTEAFF
once | TRBD1 | TRBJ2-7 | TRBV7-8 | TGTGCCAGCGACAGGGGCCTCGGAGTCGAGCAGTACTTC | CASDRGLGVEQYF
NA | TRBD2 | TRBJ2-2 | TRBV27 | TGTGCCAGCAGACCCGATAAGCGGGAGCTTCAGGGGACCGGGGAGCTGTTTTTT | CASRPDKRELQGTGELFF
NA | NA | TRBJ2-1 | TRBV7-2 | TGTGCCAGCAGCCCGCAACGCCCCGGGGACAATGAGCAGTTCTTC | CASSPQRPGDNEQFF
NA | NA | TRBJ1-1 | TRBV7-9 | TGTGCCAGCAGCTCGACAGGCATGAACACTGAAGCTTTCTTT | CASSSTGMNTEAFF
NA | TRBD1 | TRBJ1-2 | TRBV9 | TGTGCCAGCAGCGTAGAGGGGGGCAGGGGGCTCGGCGACTATGGCTACACCTTC | CASSVEGGRGLGDYGYTF
NA | TRBD2 | TRBJ2-3 | TRBV7-3 | TGTGCCAGCAGCTTAACTAGCGGGGCCTTTACGCAGTATTTT | CASSLTSGAFTQYF
NA | NA | TRBJ2-2 | TRBV9 | TGTGCCAGCAGCGGAGGCCCCGGCAGGGGGGACACCGGGGAGCTGTTTTTT | CASSGGPGRGDTGELFF
NA | TRBD2 | TRBJ2-1 | TRBV6-4 | TGTGCCAGCAGTGAGACTAGCGGGATAGATGAGCAGTTCTTC | CASSETSGIDEQFF
NA | NA | TRBJ2-1 | TRBV5-5 | TGTGCCAGCAGCTCTTTAGGAGGACGTAGCTCCTACAATGAGCAGTTCTTC | CASSSLGGRSSYNEQFF
NA | NA | TRBJ1-3 | TRBV5-1 | TGCGCCAGCAGCTTGGCTGGGGGCACGGGAAACACCATATATTTT | CASSLAGGTGNTIYF
NA | NA | TRBJ2-7 | TRBV19 | TGTGCCAGTAGCTGGACAGCCTACTACGAGCAGTACTTC | CASSWTAYYEQYF
NA | NA | TRBJ2-3 | TRBV2 | TGTGCCAGCTGGTGGCAGCCCTCTAGCACAGATACGCAGTATTTT | CASWWQPSSTDTQYF
NA | TRBD2 | TRBJ2-4 | TRBV19 | TGTGCCAGTAGTATTACTAGCGGGAGGTCCCAAAACATTCAGTACTTC | CASSITSGRSQNIQYF
NA | NA | TRBJ2-6 | TRBV6-1 | TGTGCCAGCAGTGAAAAGGGTACTGGGGCCAACGTCCTGACTTTC | CASSEKGTGANVLTF
NA | NA | TRBJ2-7 | TRBV6-6 | TGTGCCAGCAGTCCCCGGGCGGGCGAGCAGTACTTC | CASSPRAGEQYF
NA | NA | TRBJ2-2 | TRBV9 | TGTGCCAGCAGCGTTACCCTCGCGAACACCGGGGAGCTGTTTTTT | CASSVTLANTGELFF
NA | TRBD1 | TRBJ2-7 | TRBV11-2 | TGTGCCAGCAGCTTAGGCCTGGACAGGGGCTACGAGCAGTACTTC | CASSLGLDRGYEQYF
NA | NA | TRBJ2-3 | TRBV30 | TGTGCCTGGATGGGGGGAAGCGAAGGTACGCAGTATTTT | CAWMGGSEGTQYF
few | TRBD1 | TRBJ1-1 | TRBV10-3 | TGTGCCATCAGTGTTGACAGGGCGGGCACTGAAGCTTTCTTT | CAISVDRAGTEAFF
many | NA | TRBJ2-2 | TRBV29-1 | TGCAGCGTTTCTTTAATTTCGAACACCGGGGAGCTGTTTTTT | CSVSLISNTGELFF
NA | TRBD2 | TRBJ2-5 | TRBV27 | TGTGCCAGCAGCCCCCGGGAGGAAGAGACCCAGTACTTC | CASSPREEETQYF
NA | TRBD1 | TRBJ1-1 | TRBV25-1 | TGTGCCAGCAGTTGGACAGGCTTGGACACTGAAGCTTTCTTT | CASSWTGLDTEAFF
once | TRBD2 | TRBJ2-1 | TRBV15 | TGTGCCACCAGCAGCCGGACTAGCGACTACAATGAGCAGTTCTTC | CATSSRTSDYNEQFF
NA | NA | TRBJ1-1 | TRBV2 | TGTGCCAGCAGTGAACGGGAAGGGGTCACTGAAGCTTTCTTT | CASSEREGVTEAFF
NA | NA | TRBJ2-5 | TRBV18 | TGTGCCAGCTCACCAGTAAGGACGACAAATGCGGGGACCCAGTACTTC | CASSPVRTTNAGTQYF
once | TRBD2 | TRBJ2-7 | TRBV7-3 | TGTGCCAGCAGCTTGACTAGCGGGATATCCTACGAGCAGTACTTC | CASSLTSGISYEQYF
NA | TRBD2 | TRBJ2-7 | TRBV25-1 | TGTGCCAGCAGCCGAGCGGGAGGGGCCTACGAGCAGTACTTC | CASSRAGGAYEQYF
NA | NA | TRBJ1-5 | TRBV19 | TGTGCCACAGGCACGCAAGGGAGCAATCAGCCCCAGCATTTT | CATGTQGSNQPQHF
NA | TRBD2 | TRBJ2-1 | TRBV7-2 | TGTGCCAGCAGCTTACAAGCGGGAGGGCCCCCCTACAATGAGCAGTTCTTC | CASSLQAGGPPYNEQFF
NA | NA | TRBJ1-2 | TRBV5-1 | TGCGCCAGCAGCTTGTACGGCACTACCAACTATGGCTACACCTTC | CASSLYGTTNYGYTF
NA | TRBD2 | TRBJ2-3 | TRBV7-3 | TGTGCCAGCAGCTTACGCCTAGCGGGGAGCACAGATACGCAGTATTTT | CASSLRLAGSTDTQYF
NA | NA | TRBJ2-4 | TRBV13 | TGTGCCAGCAGCTTAGGGGGACCGCGGGCCCGATACGCTCAAAACATTCAGTACTTC | CASSLGGPRARYAQNIQYF
NA | NA | TRBJ2-3 | TRBV7-9 | TGTGCCAGCGAGGACGCCGTGGCAGATACGCAGTATTTT | CASEDAVADTQYF